The sequence of this T cell receptor (beta chain) was determined in a study of T cells in Graves' hyperthyroidism and ophthalmopathy. RNA transcripts were the template for amplifying TCR beta CDR3 regions. HTBI primers were employed in a first-round RT-PCR of the TCR CDR3. Via MiXCR, TCRdb re-called the multiplex PCR reads, giving one row per CDR3 protein. Of 250,000 to 300,000 distinct CDR3 sequences in the sample, around a fifth were seen once. This clonotype was counted at least ten times. There are 14 residues in the CDR3. CDR1 is MNHNS, CDR2 SASEGT, per germline. Trimming shortened V by 4 bases and J by 5 bases, and 14 bases separated the two germline ends. Together with thyroid ultrasound, orbital computed tomography, serum thyroxine and TRAb, clinical symptoms were used for diagnoses. Source material for PBMCs was roughly 10 ml fresh peripheral blood.

This clonotype was sampled from a man between 45 and 60 years old with Graves' ophthalmopathy. The V call is TRBV6-1, the J call TRBJ1-1; D possibly corresponds to TRBD1 (6 bases). The specimen sequenced was blood. CDR3 in DNA: TGTGCCAGCAGTGTCTCGGGGGGCCGGACTGAAGCTTTCTTT. Translation gives CASSVSGGRTEAFF.